The 18 T cell receptor delta chains reported below all come from one sample, sequenced in a study of gamma-delta T cells after stem cell transplantation. TCRdb re-analyzed the RT-PCR reads via CATT. The sample contains about 2,400 delta-chain clones, 40% to 50% of which appear only once. Sequenced: gamma-delta T cells. Receptor source: a human donor. It is not recorded whose cells these are; they may come from a transplant donor.

The V and J genes are TRDV1 and TRDJ1; D is tentatively TRDD2 or TRDD3 (7 bases each). Deletions cut 0 bases from V and 0 bases from J, with 50 bases between. From germline, CDR1 is TSWWSYY and CDR2 QGS. The CDR3 contains 29 residues. The CDR3 DNA follows: TGTGCTCTTGGGGAACTGGGTTTCTTCCTAAGGCCGCCTGGGGGCTGGATGGGAGTAGGTACTTCCTACACCGATAAACTCATCTTT. It encodes CALGELGFFLRPPGGWMGVGTSYTDKLIF.

The rearrangement joins TRDV2 to TRDJ1; 10 nucleotides agree with TRDD3. This CDR3 is 15 amino acids long. J was trimmed by 0 bases and V by 2 bases; bases with no gene match: 2. CDR1 GEAIGNYY and CDR2 EKD come from the germline V gene. In DNA, the CDR3 is TGTGCCTGTGACATCCTGGGGGATAACACCGATAAACTCATCTTT. Its translation: CACDILGDNTDKLIF.

Worth noting for this clone: This is likely an artifact of a read error, given a far larger clone one base away. The sample contains more than one DNA sequence encoding this CDR3. The chain carries TRDV2 and TRDJ1; TRDD3 is a possible D gene (5 bases). CDR1 is GEAIGNYY and CDR2 is EKD in the germline V gene. The CDR3 runs 17 residues. CDR3 in DNA: TGTGCCTGCGACAATCTACTCGGCGAGGGGGGGGCCGATAAACTCATCTTT. This sequence encodes CACDNLLGEGGADKLIF.

Points on this clone: This may stem from a read error, because a much larger clone lies one nucleotide away. V usage is TRDV2 and J usage is TRDJ1, with D unresolved. Germline V lookup: CDR1 GEAIGNYY, CDR2 EKD. V lost 0 bases to trimming and J lost 1 base, with 8 bases between them. The CDR3 extends over 14 amino acids. CDR3: CACDTVESTDKLIF. Here the CDR3 DNA reads TGTGCCTGTGACACCGTGGAGTCCACCGATAAACTCATCTTT.

Details on this clone: A read error may produce the germline difference seen at one junction end. Other DNA sequences from this sample encode an identical CDR3 as well. The chain is built from TRDV2 and TRDJ1; D gene uncertain. The CDR3 runs to 14 residues. Germline CDR1 reads GEAIGNYY; CDR2 reads EKD. As DNA, the CDR3 is TGTGCCTGCGACACCGTGGTAAGCACTGATAAACTCATCTTT. Protein product: CACDTVVSTDKLIF.

This chain links TRDV1 with TRDJ1; the match to TRDD3 covers 13 bases. Germline V lookup: CDR1 TSWWSYY, CDR2 QGS. J was trimmed by 0 bases and V by 1 base; bases with no gene match: 32. This CDR3 contains 27 residues. The CDR3 region is CALGEQPQHHFLYWGIRPHRYTDKLIF. DNA for the CDR3: TGTGCTCTTGGGGAACAACCTCAACACCACTTCCTTTACTGGGGGATACGCCCCCACCGGTACACCGATAAACTCATCTTT.

A note on this clone: At one end the junction does not follow the germline gene, possibly because of a read error. The V gene is TRDV2, the J gene TRDJ3; D is perhaps TRDD2 (5 bases). The CDR3 contains 20 residues. The germline V gene encodes CDR1 GEAIGNYY and CDR2 EKD. This CDR3 reads CACDTAGSGKSSCDTRQMFF. The CDR3 bases are TGTGCCTGTGACACCGCAGGATCTGGCAAAAGTTCCTGTGACACCCGACAGATGTTTTTC.

In its sample, this clone is medium-sized. A read error is possible here, since a much larger clone lies one base away. This chain uses TRDV2 with TRDJ1; 7 bases line up with TRDD3. CDR3 size: 18 residues. In germline, CDR1 is GEAIGNYY, CDR2 EKD. J gave up 0 bases and V 0 bases, and 12 bases lay outside the gene matches. The CDR3 region has the DNA TGTGCCTGTGACACCCTCTATACTGGGGTATCCTACACCGATAAACTCATCTTT. Encoded protein: CACDTLYTGVSYTDKLIF.

A remark on this clone: Additional DNA sequences in this sample encode the identical CDR3. The chain recombines TRDV2 with TRDJ1, with 7 bases fitting TRDD3. The CDR3 contains 18 residues. Germline trimming cut 0 bases from V and 4 bases from J; bases unmatched to any gene: 16. Germline assignment: CDR1 GEAIGNYY and CDR2 EKD. CDR3 in amino acids: CACDTLTVRLGRDDKLIF. CDR3 in DNA: TGTGCCTGTGACACCCTAACGGTTCGACTGGGGCGCGACGATAAACTCATCTTT.

As regards this clone: It may be a read error: a sequence one base away is much more abundant. The J gene is TRDJ1, the V gene TRDV2; 12 bases are shared with TRDD3. Germline loops: CDR1 GEAIGNYY, CDR2 EKD. The CDR3 runs 19 residues. The CDR3 sequence: CACDTVAGGYAKYTEKLIF. CDR3 in DNA: TGTGCCTGTGACACCGTGGCTGGGGGATACGCGAAGTACACCGAGAAACTCATCTTT.

The rearrangement uses TRDV2 and TRDJ1, with 13 bases identical to TRDD3. The CDR3 runs to 18 residues. The germline V gene encodes CDR1 GEAIGNYY and CDR2 EKD. V gave up 3 bases and J gave up 0 bases; unmatched junction bases: 9. CDR3 sequence: CACDRLTGGYADTDKLIF. In nucleotides, the CDR3 is TGTGCCTGTGACCGCCTTACTGGGGGATACGCCGACACCGATAAACTCATCTTT.

This clone was seen only once. The chain recombines TRDV3 with TRDJ1; no definite D call. The CDR3 contains 17 residues. Germline V gives CDR1 TVYSNPD, CDR2 GDNSRS (reference sequence). The germline V and J ends were trimmed by 4 bases and 4 bases, with 28 bases remaining between them. CDR3 nucleotide sequence: TGTGCCTCCACGTTCCCGGTACCTCGTATATGGTACGATAAACTCATCTTT. It codes for CASTFPVPRIWYDKLIF.

The rearrangement links TRDV2 to TRDJ1; 13 nucleotides line up with TRDD3. The CDR3 is made up of 17 amino acids. Germline CDR1 GEAIGNYY, CDR2 EKD. With 3 bases clipped from V and 3 bases from J, the junction kept 9 bases outside the gene matches. The CDR3 loop reads CACDDLLGDTVADKLIF. The DNA for the CDR3 is TGTGCCTGTGACGATCTACTGGGGGATACGGTGGCCGATAAACTCATCTTT.

This chain connects TRDV2 to TRDJ1; 10 nucleotides line up with TRDD3. This CDR3 is built from 18 residues. Per germline, CDR1 GEAIGNYY and CDR2 EKD. V dropped 3 bases and J dropped 1; count of bases not matched to a gene: 13. The CDR3 loop is CACDDLGILGDATDKLIF. The CDR3 nucleotides read TGTGCCTGTGACGACCTCGGGATACTGGGGGATGCCACCGATAAACTCATCTTT.

Turning to this clone: This clone may be a read error of a much larger clone one base away. V is TRDV2 and J is TRDJ1; 11 bases fit TRDD3. CDR3 length: 17 residues. The J segment lost 2 bases and the V segment lost 4 bases, leaving 11 bases of the junction unmatched. Germline CDR1 is GEAIGNYY and CDR2 is EKD. The CDR3 loop reads CACEPVLGDIVTDKLIF. The DNA for the CDR3 is TGTGCCTGTGAGCCGGTACTGGGGGATATTGTAACCGATAAACTCATCTTT.

V is TRDV2 and J is TRDJ3, with a possible D match to TRDD3 (5 bases). The CDR3 has 14 amino acids. The V end was cut by 1 base, the J end by 10 bases, with 10 bases between. Germline V gene sequence: CDR1 GEAIGNYY, CDR2 EKD. CDR3 DNA: TGTGCCTGTGACACTCTGGGACATACCCGACAGATGTTTTTC. Translation: CACDTLGHTRQMFF.

Concerning this clone itself: Because the CDR3's place on the DNA is in doubt, the DNA is left out and the CDR3 is given as listed by TCRdb. Within the sample, other DNA sequences also encode this same CDR3. CDR3 sequence reads: CACDSLPTSVGSGHKLIF. The chain carries TRDV2 and TRDJ1; the D call of TRDD3 is as the table states it, not checked on the DNA. Inclusive of both ends, the CDR3 amounts to 18 amino acids. The germline V gene encodes CDR1 GEAIGNYY and CDR2 EKD.

This clone was picked up a small number of times. The chain has TRDV2 and TRDJ1, with D perhaps TRDD3 (5 bases). The V end lost 1 base, the J end lost 1 base, and 12 bases lay between the germline ends. The CDR3 loop spans 15 amino acids. The germline CDR1 and CDR2 sequences are GEAIGNYY and EKD. The CDR3 DNA follows: TGTGCCTGTGACACACTGGCCCTATCCACCGATAAACTCATCTTT. Translating it yields CACDTLALSTDKLIF.